Following are 10 T cell receptor beta chains from one sample sequenced in a study of cytomegalovirus exposure and HLA in healthy donors (dated by TCRdb to 2015 to 2018). Receptor libraries were prepared by the immunoSEQ multiplex PCR assay. For the multiplex PCR, a mixture combining 60 forward primers for TCR Vbeta segments and 13 reverse primers for TCR Jbeta segments was used. In TCRdb, the immuneACCESS table is reduced to in-frame sequences with V and J assigned. These tables do not hold every clone; where another copy was compared, an unresolved V gene accounts for under half, and the others remain unexplained. The sample data list some 100,000 clones, and 65% to 80% of these were observed just once. The leading ten clones occupy about 1.9% of the sample. The source material was PBMCs. The source is a woman in her 40s in good health and CMV-seronegative.

This sequence joins TRBV4-3 and TRBJ1-4, with D maybe TRBD1 (6 bases). V lost 1 base and J lost 3, with 12 bases in between. This CDR3 spans 16 amino acids. Germline CDR1 is LGHNA and CDR2 is YSLEER. CDR3 sequence reads: CASSQGRGRANEKLFF. In DNA form, the CDR3 reads TGCGCCAGCAGCCAAGGCAGGGGCCGGGCTAATGAAAAACTGTTTTTT.

This chain uses TRBV28 with TRBJ2-1, with 7 bases that match TRBD1. This CDR3 has 17 amino acids. The ends lost 4 bases at V and 5 bases at J; junction bases unmatched: 14. Per germline, CDR1 MDHEN and CDR2 SYDVKM. CDR3 in DNA: TGTGCCAGCAGTTCAACAACGACAGGGAATCCGGACAATGAGCAGTTCTTC. Translated, it gives CASSSTTTGNPDNEQFF.

The genes are TRBV7-2 and TRBJ2-7; a weak D match, TRBD1 (6 bases). Germline CDR1 is SGHTA and CDR2 is FQGNSA. Trimming cost V 1 base and J 2 bases, with 12 bases left between them. CDR3 length equals 15 residues. Here the CDR3 reads CASSLVTGTPYEQYF. DNA of the CDR3: TGTGCCAGCAGCTTAGTAACAGGGACCCCCTACGAGCAGTACTTC.

The chain links TRBV13 to TRBJ2-6; TRBD1 agrees at 9 bases. Germline values: CDR1 PRHDT, CDR2 FYEKMQ (reference sequence). CDR3 length: 17 amino acids. V trimming: 5 bases; J trimming: 0 bases; junction bases outside the gene matches: 5. CDR3 loop: CASSPGTGRSGANVLTF. The CDR3 bases are TGTGCCAGCAGCCCAGGGACAGGGCGCTCTGGGGCCAACGTCCTGACTTTC.

The chain recombines TRBV7-3 with TRBJ2-1; 10 bases agree with TRBD2. This CDR3 is built from 16 residues. Germline V gene sequence: CDR1 SGHTA, CDR2 FQGTGA. V dropped 5 bases and J dropped 4; count of bases not matched to a gene: 8. This chain's CDR3 is CASSTGGLAEYNEQFF. CDR3 DNA sequence: TGTGCCAGCAGCACGGGTGGACTAGCGGAGTACAATGAGCAGTTCTTC.

The chain has TRBV4-2 and TRBJ2-7; 11 nucleotides align to TRBD1. Germline CDR1 LGHNA, CDR2 YNFKEQ. The CDR3 totals 17 residues. Trimming cost V 1 base and J 3 bases; bases outside gene matches: 8. The CDR3 region is CASSQGGLGTGGYEQYF. CDR3 DNA: TGTGCCAGCAGCCAAGGGGGACTTGGGACAGGGGGCTACGAGCAGTACTTC.

The chain recombines TRBV2 with TRBJ1-4, with 8 bases that match TRBD1. Unmatched junction bases numbered 8, after V lost 6 bases and J lost 8 bases. The CDR3 runs 14 residues. Germline CDR1 and CDR2: SNHLY and FYNNEI. The CDR3 spells CASSTTGADEKLFF. CDR3 DNA: TGTGCCAGCAGCACGACAGGGGCGGACGAAAAACTGTTTTTT.

This sequence joins TRBV15 and TRBJ2-7; weak D call: TRBD1 (6 bases). Germline V gene lookup returns CDR1 LNHNV and CDR2 YYDKDF (reference sequence). CDR3 length: 14 amino acids. V was clipped by 4 bases and J by 1 base, with 11 bases between them. The DNA for the CDR3 is TGTGCCACCAGCACTACGGACAGATCCTACGAGCAGTACTTC. It encodes CATSTTDRSYEQYF. Combining the CDR3 with reference TRBV15 and TRBJ2-7 gives the whole variable domain DAMVIQNPRYQVTQFGKPVTLSCSQTLNHNVMYWYQQKSSQAPKLLFHYYDKDFNNEADTPDNFQSRRPNTSFCFLDIRSPGLGDTAMYLCATSTTDRSYEQYFGPGTRLTVT.

The gene calls are TRBV4-2 and TRBJ2-1; TRBD2 matches 7 bases. CDR3 size: 13 residues. Germline assignment: CDR1 LGHNA and CDR2 YNFKEQ. V was clipped by 0 bases and J by 11 bases; unmatched bases: 4. This CDR3 is CASSQDPSGQQFF. The CDR3, as DNA: TGTGCCAGCAGCCAAGATCCTAGCGGACAGCAGTTCTTC.

V usage is TRBV19 and J usage is TRBJ2-2; 11 bases match TRBD1. Per the germline V gene, CDR1 is LNHDA and CDR2 is SQIVND (reference sequence). The CDR3 covers 15 residues. V gave up 5 bases and J gave up 6 bases; unmatched junction bases: 5. CDR3 sequence (DNA): TGTGCCAGTAGTTACGCGGACAGGGGGCCCGGGGAGCTGTTTTTT. It translates to CASSYADRGPGELFF.